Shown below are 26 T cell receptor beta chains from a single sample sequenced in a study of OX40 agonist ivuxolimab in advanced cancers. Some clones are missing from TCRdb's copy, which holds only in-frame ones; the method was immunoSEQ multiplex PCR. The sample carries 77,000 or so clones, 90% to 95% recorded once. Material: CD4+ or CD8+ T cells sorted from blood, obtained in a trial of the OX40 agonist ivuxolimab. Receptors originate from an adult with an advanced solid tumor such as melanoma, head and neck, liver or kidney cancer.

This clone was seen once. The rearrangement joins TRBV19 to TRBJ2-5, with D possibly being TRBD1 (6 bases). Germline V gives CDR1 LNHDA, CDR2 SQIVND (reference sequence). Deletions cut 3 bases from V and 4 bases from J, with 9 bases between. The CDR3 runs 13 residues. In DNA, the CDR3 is TGTGCCAGTAGTATCTCGACAGGAGAGACCCAGTACTTC. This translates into CASSISTGETQYF.

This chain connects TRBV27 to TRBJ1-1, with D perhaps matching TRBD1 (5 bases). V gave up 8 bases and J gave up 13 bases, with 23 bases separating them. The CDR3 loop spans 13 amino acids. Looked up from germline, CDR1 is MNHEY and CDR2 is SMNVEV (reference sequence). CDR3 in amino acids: CASGAGGGYQGFF. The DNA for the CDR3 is TGTGCCAGCGGGGCTGGGGGGGGGTATCAAGGTTTCTTT.

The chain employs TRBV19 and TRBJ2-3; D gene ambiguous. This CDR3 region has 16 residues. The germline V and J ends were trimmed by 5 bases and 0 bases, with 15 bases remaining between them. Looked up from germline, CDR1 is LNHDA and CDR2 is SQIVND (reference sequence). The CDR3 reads CASSGLSVTSTDTQYF. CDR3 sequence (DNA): TGTGCCAGTAGTGGTTTGTCAGTTACTAGCACAGATACGCAGTATTTT.

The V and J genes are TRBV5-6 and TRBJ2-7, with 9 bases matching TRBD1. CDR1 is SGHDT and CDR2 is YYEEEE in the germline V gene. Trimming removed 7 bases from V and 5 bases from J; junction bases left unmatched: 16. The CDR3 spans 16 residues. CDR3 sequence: CASVQGASPPWDEQYF. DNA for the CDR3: TGTGCCAGCGTACAGGGGGCCTCCCCCCCTTGGGACGAGCAGTACTTC.

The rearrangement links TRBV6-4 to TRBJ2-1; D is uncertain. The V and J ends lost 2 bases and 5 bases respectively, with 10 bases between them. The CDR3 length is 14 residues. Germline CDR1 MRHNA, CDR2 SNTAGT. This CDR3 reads CASSDEMGNNEQFF. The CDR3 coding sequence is TGTGCCAGCAGTGACGAGATGGGAAACAATGAGCAGTTCTTC.

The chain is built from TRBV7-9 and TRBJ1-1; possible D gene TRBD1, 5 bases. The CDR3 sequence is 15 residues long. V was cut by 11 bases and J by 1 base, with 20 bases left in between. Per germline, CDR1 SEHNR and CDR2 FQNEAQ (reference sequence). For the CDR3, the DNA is TGTGCCTTCACTACGTACGGGGGGGAGAACACTGAAGCTTTCTTT. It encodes CAFTTYGGENTEAFF.

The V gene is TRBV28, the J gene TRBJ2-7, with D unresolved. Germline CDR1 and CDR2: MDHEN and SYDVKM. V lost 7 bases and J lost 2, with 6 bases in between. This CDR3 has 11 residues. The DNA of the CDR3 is TGTGCCAGCATCACCCCCTACGAGCAGTACTTC. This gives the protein CASITPYEQYF.

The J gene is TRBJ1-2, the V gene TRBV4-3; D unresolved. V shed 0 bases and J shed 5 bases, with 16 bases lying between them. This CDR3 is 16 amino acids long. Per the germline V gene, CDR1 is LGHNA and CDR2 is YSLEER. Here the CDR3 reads CASSQDDNGGVYGYTF. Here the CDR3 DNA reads TGCGCCAGCAGCCAAGATGACAACGGCGGGGTTTATGGCTACACCTTC.

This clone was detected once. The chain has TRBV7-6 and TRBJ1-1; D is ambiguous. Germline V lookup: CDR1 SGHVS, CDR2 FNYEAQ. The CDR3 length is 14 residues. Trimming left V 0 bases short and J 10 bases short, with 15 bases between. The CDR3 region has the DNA TGTGCCAGCAGCTTAGCAGGTGATGGAAGAGTAGCTTTCTTT. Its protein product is CASSLAGDGRVAFF.

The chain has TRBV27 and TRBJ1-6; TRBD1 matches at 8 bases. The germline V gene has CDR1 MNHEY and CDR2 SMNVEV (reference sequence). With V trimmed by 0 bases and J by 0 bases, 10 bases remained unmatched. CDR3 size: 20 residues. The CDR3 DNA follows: TGTGCCAGCAGTTTATCCCAGGGGGCTACATTTAGCTCCTATAATTCACCCCTCCACTTT. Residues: CASSLSQGATFSSYNSPLHF.

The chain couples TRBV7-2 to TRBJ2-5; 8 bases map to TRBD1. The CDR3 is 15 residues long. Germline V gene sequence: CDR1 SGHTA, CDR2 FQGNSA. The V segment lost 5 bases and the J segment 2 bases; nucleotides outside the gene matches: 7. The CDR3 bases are TGTGCCAGCAGCCCTAGTCGGACAGGGCAAGAGACCCAGTACTTC. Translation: CASSPSRTGQETQYF.

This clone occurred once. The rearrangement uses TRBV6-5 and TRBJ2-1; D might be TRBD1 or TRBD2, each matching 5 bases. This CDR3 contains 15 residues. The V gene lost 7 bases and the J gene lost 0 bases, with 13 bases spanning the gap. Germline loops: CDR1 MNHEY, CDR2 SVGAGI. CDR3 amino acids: CASKFTGASYNEQFF. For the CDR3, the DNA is TGTGCCAGCAAATTCACCGGGGCCTCCTACAATGAGCAGTTCTTC.

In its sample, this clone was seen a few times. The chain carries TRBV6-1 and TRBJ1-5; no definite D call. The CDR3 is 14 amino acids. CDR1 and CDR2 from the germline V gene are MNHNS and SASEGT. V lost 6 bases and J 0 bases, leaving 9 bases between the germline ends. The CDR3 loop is CASSPPGSNQPQHF. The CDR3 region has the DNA TGTGCCAGCAGCCCCCCAGGTAGCAATCAGCCCCAGCATTTT.

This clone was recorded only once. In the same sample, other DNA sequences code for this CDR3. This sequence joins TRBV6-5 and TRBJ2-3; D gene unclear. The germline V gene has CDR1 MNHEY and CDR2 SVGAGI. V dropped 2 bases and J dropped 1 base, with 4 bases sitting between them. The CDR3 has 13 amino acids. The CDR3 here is CASSYRGTDTQYF. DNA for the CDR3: TGTGCCAGCAGTTACCGTGGCACAGATACGCAGTATTTT.

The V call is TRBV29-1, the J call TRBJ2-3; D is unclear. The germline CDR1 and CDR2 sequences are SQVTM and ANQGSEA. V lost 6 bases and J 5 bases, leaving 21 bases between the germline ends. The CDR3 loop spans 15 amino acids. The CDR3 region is CSVVGRPENVDTQYF. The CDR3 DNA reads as TGCAGCGTCGTCGGACGGCCGGAGAATGTAGATACGCAGTATTTT.

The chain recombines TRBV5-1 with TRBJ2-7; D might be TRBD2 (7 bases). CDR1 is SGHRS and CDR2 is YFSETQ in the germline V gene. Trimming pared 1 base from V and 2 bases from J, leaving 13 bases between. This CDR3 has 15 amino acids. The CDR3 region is CASSLSGTQTYEQYF. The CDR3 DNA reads TGCGCCAGCAGCTTGAGCGGGACACAAACCTACGAGCAGTACTTC.

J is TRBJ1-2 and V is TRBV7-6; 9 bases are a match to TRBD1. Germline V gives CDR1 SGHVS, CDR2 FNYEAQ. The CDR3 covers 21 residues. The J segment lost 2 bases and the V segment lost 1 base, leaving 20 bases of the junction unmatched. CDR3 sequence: CASSLVAEGLGTGQGNYGYTF. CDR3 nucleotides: TGTGCCAGCAGCTTAGTAGCCGAGGGTCTTGGAACGGGACAGGGAAACTATGGCTACACCTTC.

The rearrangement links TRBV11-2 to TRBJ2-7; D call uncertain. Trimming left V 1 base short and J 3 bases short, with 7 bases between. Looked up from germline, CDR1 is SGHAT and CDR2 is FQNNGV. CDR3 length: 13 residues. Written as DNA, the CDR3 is TGTGCCAGCAGCTTAGCGTCAGGCTACGAGCAGTACTTC. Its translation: CASSLASGYEQYF.

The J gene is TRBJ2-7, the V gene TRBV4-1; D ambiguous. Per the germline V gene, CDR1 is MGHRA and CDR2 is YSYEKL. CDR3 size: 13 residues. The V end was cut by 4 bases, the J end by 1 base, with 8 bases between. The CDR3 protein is CASSLSSSYEQYF. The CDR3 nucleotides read TGCGCCAGCAGCCTCAGCTCTTCCTACGAGCAGTACTTC.

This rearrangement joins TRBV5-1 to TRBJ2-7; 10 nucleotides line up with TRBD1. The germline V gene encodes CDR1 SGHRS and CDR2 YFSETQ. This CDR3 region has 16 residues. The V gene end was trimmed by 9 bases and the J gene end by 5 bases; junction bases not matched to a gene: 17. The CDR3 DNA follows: TGCGCCACCACCCCGGTGGACGGGACAGGGGTCCACGAGCAGTACTTC. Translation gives CATTPVDGTGVHEQYF.

The CDR3 nucleotides read TGTGCCAGCAGGTCCGGGACTAGCACAGATACGCAGTATTTT. It codes for CASRSGTSTDTQYF. The chain has TRBV28 and TRBJ2-3; D may be TRBD2 (6 bases). The length of the CDR3 is 14 residues. CDR1 and CDR2 from the germline V gene are MDHEN and SYDVKM. With 6 bases removed from V and 0 bases from J, the gap between germline ends came to 10 bases.

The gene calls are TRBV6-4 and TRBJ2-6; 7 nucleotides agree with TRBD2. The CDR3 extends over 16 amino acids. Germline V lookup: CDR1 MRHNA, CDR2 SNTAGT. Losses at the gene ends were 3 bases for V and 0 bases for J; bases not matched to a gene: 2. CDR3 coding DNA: TGTGCCAGCAGTGAGAGCGGGGTCTCTGGGGCCAACGTCCTGACTTTC. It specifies CASSESGVSGANVLTF.

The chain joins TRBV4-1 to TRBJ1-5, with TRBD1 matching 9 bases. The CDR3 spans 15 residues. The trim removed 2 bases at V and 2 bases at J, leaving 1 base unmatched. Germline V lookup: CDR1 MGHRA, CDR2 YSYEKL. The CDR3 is CASSQRQGGNQPQHF. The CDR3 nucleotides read TGCGCCAGCAGCCAACGACAGGGGGGCAATCAGCCCCAGCATTTT.

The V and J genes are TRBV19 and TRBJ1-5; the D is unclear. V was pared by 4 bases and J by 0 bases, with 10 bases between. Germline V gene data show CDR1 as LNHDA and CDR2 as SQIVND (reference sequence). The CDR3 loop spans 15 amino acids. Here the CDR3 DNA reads TGTGCCAGTAGTACGCGCGATTATAGCAATCAGCCCCAGCATTTT. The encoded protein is CASSTRDYSNQPQHF.

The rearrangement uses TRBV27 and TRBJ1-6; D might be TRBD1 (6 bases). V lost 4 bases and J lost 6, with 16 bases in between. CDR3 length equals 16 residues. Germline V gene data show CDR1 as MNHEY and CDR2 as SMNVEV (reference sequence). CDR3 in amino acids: CASSSQGGEVNSPLHF. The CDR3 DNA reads TGTGCCAGCAGTTCACAGGGCGGGGAGGTTAATTCACCCCTCCACTTT.

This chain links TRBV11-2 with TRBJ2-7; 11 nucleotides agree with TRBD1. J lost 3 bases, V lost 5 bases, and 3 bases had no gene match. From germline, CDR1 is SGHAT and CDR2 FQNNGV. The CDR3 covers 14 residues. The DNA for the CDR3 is TGTGCCAGCAGCATCGGGACAGGGGGCTACGAGCAGTACTTC. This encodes CASSIGTGGYEQYF.